The 24 T cell receptor beta chains reported below all come from one sample, sequenced in a study of blood T cell repertoires in COVID-19. Here immunoSEQ multiplex PCR was the method, and the copy in TCRdb shows in-frame clones only, minus some. The sample has approximately 280,000 clones, 87% seen once; the top ten hold about 5.7%. What was sequenced was PBMCs or T cells enriched from blood (not recorded which). All receptors come from a woman aged 35 to 49 who had recovered from COVID-19.

The chain links TRBV28 to TRBJ1-2; 10 nucleotides match TRBD1. The V gene end was trimmed by 4 bases and the J gene end by 4 bases; junction bases not matched to a gene: 0. Per germline, CDR1 MDHEN and CDR2 SYDVKM. The CDR3 has 13 amino acids. The CDR3: CASSWTGGYGYTF. CDR3 DNA sequence: TGTGCCAGCAGTTGGACAGGGGGCTATGGCTACACCTTC.

The V gene is TRBV6-6, the J gene TRBJ1-6; no firm D call. Deletions cut 3 bases from V and 8 bases from J, with 8 bases between. The length of the CDR3 is 13 residues. Germline V gene lookup returns CDR1 MNHNY and CDR2 SVGAGI (reference sequence). The CDR3 sequence: CASSYYGDSPLHF. The CDR3 coding sequence is TGTGCCAGCAGTTATTACGGGGATTCACCCCTCCACTTT.

The rearrangement links TRBV11-2 to TRBJ1-6; unclear D gene. With 0 bases removed from V and 10 bases from J, the gap between germline ends came to 16 bases. The CDR3 loop spans 16 amino acids. CDR1 is SGHAT, CDR2 FQNNGV, per germline. CDR3: CASSLEVDPRGSPLHF. DNA of the CDR3: TGTGCCAGCAGCTTAGAGGTTGACCCAAGAGGGTCACCCCTCCACTTT.

This rearrangement joins TRBV7-2 to TRBJ2-5; 8 bases line up with TRBD1. The CDR3 loop spans 14 amino acids. Germline CDR1 SGHTA, CDR2 FQGNSA. The V segment lost 2 bases and the J segment 3 bases; nucleotides outside the gene matches: 2. The chain's CDR3 is CASSLPGQEETQYF. The CDR3 DNA reads as TGTGCCAGCAGCTTACCGGGACAGGAAGAGACCCAGTACTTC.

The V gene is TRBV7-9, the J gene TRBJ2-2, with 9 bases lining up with TRBD1. Per germline, CDR1 SEHNR and CDR2 FQNEAQ (reference sequence). Germline trimming cut 5 bases from V and 6 bases from J; bases unmatched to any gene: 16. The CDR3 consists of 18 residues. The CDR3 DNA sequence: TGTGCCAGCAGCATACGGGAACCGGGACAGGGTAGATCCGGGGAGCTGTTTTTT. Its protein product is CASSIREPGQGRSGELFF. The full variable domain, in which reference TRBV7-9 and TRBJ2-2 provide the parts outside the CDR3, is DTGVSQNPRHKITKRGQNVTFRCDPISEHNRLYWYRQTLGQGPEFLTYFQNEAQLEKSRLLSDRFSAERPKGSFSTLEIQRTEQGDSAMYLCASSIREPGQGRSGELFFGEGSRLTVL.

V usage is TRBV3-1 (or the pseudogene TRBV3-2) and J usage is TRBJ2-7; no firm D call. CDR1 is LGHDT and CDR2 is YNNKEL in the germline V gene (reference sequence). V lost 1 base and J 9 bases, leaving 10 bases between the germline ends. The CDR3 spans 12 residues. The CDR3: CASSQVESVQYF. The CDR3 bases are TGTGCCAGCAGCCAAGTCGAAAGCGTGCAGTACTTC.

This rearrangement joins TRBV5-6 to TRBJ1-1, with TRBD1 as a possible D gene (6 bases). Germline lookup yields CDR1 SGHDT and CDR2 YYEEEE. This CDR3 has 14 amino acids. The V end was cut by 5 bases, the J end by 5 bases, with 16 bases between. The CDR3 nucleotides read TGTGCCAGCAGAATCACAGGGCCGAGGACTGAAGCTTTCTTT. Its protein product is CASRITGPRTEAFF. Drawing the rest from reference TRBV5-6 and TRBJ1-1, the complete variable domain is DAGVTQSPTHLIKTRGQQVTLRCSPKSGHDTVSWYQQALGQGPQFIFQYYEEEERQRGNFPDRFSGHQFPNYSSELNVNALLLGDSALYLCASRITGPRTEAFFGQGTRLTVV.

The rearrangement links TRBV24-1 to TRBJ2-1; the match to TRBD2 covers 10 bases. CDR3 length: 16 residues. V was pared by 5 bases and J by 8 bases, with 11 bases of the junction left unmatched. Germline CDR1 reads KGHDR; CDR2 reads SFDVKD. CDR3 DNA sequence: TGTGCCACCAGTGCCGGGGGGACTAGCGATTACGATGAGCAGTTCTTC. It yields the protein CATSAGGTSDYDEQFF.

The CDR3 DNA follows: TGTGCCAGCAGCCAAGATCGGGCGGGAGGGCGGACAGATACGCAGTATTTT. This sequence encodes CASSQDRAGGRTDTQYF. This chain uses TRBV3-1 (or the pseudogene TRBV3-2) with TRBJ2-3, with 9 nucleotides matching TRBD2. This CDR3 has 17 residues. Trimming took 0 bases from V and 3 from J; bases not matched to a gene: 7. The V gene's germline CDR1 is LGHDT and CDR2 YNNKEL (reference sequence).

The chain employs TRBV7-9 and TRBJ1-1; D is unclear. This CDR3 contains 14 residues. The germline CDR1 and CDR2 sequences are SEHNR and FQNEAQ (reference sequence). Trimming shortened V by 7 bases and J by 6 bases, and 18 bases separated the two germline ends. The CDR3 DNA follows: TGTGCCAGCACCCCCCACGAGGTGGCGTCTGAAGCTTTCTTT. It is translated as CASTPHEVASEAFF.

The V gene is TRBV5-1, the J gene TRBJ2-1, with a weak D call TRBD2 (6 bases). Germline CDR1 SGHRS, CDR2 YFSETQ. CDR3 length: 14 amino acids. V was shortened by 9 bases and J by 2 bases, with 15 bases between the two germline ends. Written as DNA, the CDR3 is TGCGCCACCTCCCCGGGAGCCACCTACAATGAGCAGTTCTTC. Translated: CATSPGATYNEQFF.

The chain links TRBV19 to TRBJ1-2; 11 bases fit TRBD1. J lost 6 bases, V lost 6 bases, and 9 bases had no gene match. CDR3 size: 15 residues. CDR1 is LNHDA and CDR2 is SQIVND in the germline V gene (reference sequence). The CDR3 nucleotides are TGTGCCAGTAGAGATACGACGGACAGGGGGCATGGCTACACCTTC. Translated: CASRDTTDRGHGYTF.

This clone was seen only a few times. The rearrangement uses TRBV12-3 or TRBV12-4 and TRBJ2-5; TRBD1 might be the D (6 bases). Trimming cost V 6 bases and J 5 bases, with 13 bases left between them. The CDR3 spans 13 residues. CDR3 in DNA: TGTGCCAGCAGGCCACAGGGTTGGGAGACCCAGTACTTC. Its translation: CASRPQGWETQYF.

The gene calls are TRBV14 and TRBJ2-1; 8 nucleotides agree with TRBD2. Germline assignment: CDR1 SGHDN and CDR2 FVKESK. The CDR3 is 16 amino acids. With 1 base clipped from V and 3 bases from J, the junction kept 5 bases outside the gene matches. Written as DNA, the CDR3 is TGTGCCAGCAGCCAAGGGTTAGGGACTAGCTACAATGAGCAGTTCTTC. Translation gives CASSQGLGTSYNEQFF. The whole variable domain, filled in from reference TRBV14 and TRBJ2-1, reads EAGVTQFPSHSVIEKGQTVTLRCDPISGHDNLYWYRRVMGKEIKFLLHFVKESKQDESGMPNNRFLAERTGGTYSTLKVQPAELEDSGVYFCASSQGLGTSYNEQFFGPGTRLTVL.

The V gene is TRBV28, the J gene TRBJ2-1, with D perhaps matching TRBD1 (5 bases). The CDR3 extends over 13 amino acids. Germline CDR1 and CDR2: MDHEN and SYDVKM. The V and J ends lost 6 bases and 4 bases respectively, with 10 bases between them. The chain's CDR3 is CASRGARYNEQFF. CDR3 in DNA: TGTGCCAGCAGAGGGGCACGATACAATGAGCAGTTCTTC.

The rearrangement joins TRBV5-4 to TRBJ2-3; D may be TRBD1 (6 bases). In germline, CDR1 is SGHNT, CDR2 YYREEE (reference sequence). The ends were cut back, 4 bases at V and 5 bases at J, with 17 bases in the middle. The CDR3 spans 15 residues. The CDR3 DNA reads as TGTGCCAGCAGCCCATCTTCTACAGGGCGAGATACGCAGTATTTT. Translated, it gives CASSPSSTGRDTQYF.

This clone was seen once. J is TRBJ2-1 and V is TRBV5-5, with 8 bases fitting TRBD1. The CDR3 runs 15 residues. Germline V gives CDR1 SGHKS, CDR2 YYEKEE (reference sequence). V was pared by 5 bases and J by 3 bases, with 7 bases of the junction left unmatched. This CDR3 is CASRNRDRRYNEQFF. The CDR3 bases are TGTGCCAGCAGGAACCGGGACAGGCGCTACAATGAGCAGTTCTTC.

The rearrangement joins TRBV28 to TRBJ1-4; the match to TRBD1 covers 7 bases. The germline V gene encodes CDR1 MDHEN and CDR2 SYDVKM. V dropped 5 bases and J dropped 6; count of bases not matched to a gene: 9. The CDR3 sequence is 15 residues long. CDR3 bases: TGTGCCAGCAGTACCGGTAGGGGGCTTGATGAAAAACTGTTTTTT. It translates to CASSTGRGLDEKLFF.

The chain is built from TRBV7-2 and TRBJ2-7, with TRBD2 matching over 7 bases. CDR1 is SGHTA, CDR2 FQGNSA, per germline. After removal of 5 bases from V and 2 bases from J, the junction contained 9 bases not matched to a gene. The CDR3 extends over 15 amino acids. The CDR3 DNA sequence: TGTGCCAGCAGCCCCCGACTAGCTGGGGCCTACGAGCAGTACTTC. Amino acid sequence: CASSPRLAGAYEQYF.

The chain recombines TRBV19 with TRBJ1-5; 9 bases map to TRBD1. CDR1 and CDR2 from the germline V gene are LNHDA and SQIVND (reference sequence). The length of the CDR3 is 14 residues. V lost 6 bases to trimming and J lost 6 bases; unmatched junction nucleotides: 6. The CDR3 nucleotides read TGTGCCAGTAGAAAGACAGGGGGGGGTCAGCCCCAGCATTTT. Amino acid sequence: CASRKTGGGQPQHF.

This sequence joins TRBV20-1 and TRBJ2-7; D gene unclear. Per germline, CDR1 DFQATT and CDR2 SNEGSKA (reference sequence). The CDR3 totals 11 residues. V gave up 4 bases and J gave up 2 bases, with 6 bases separating them. The CDR3 DNA follows: TGCAGTGCTATACAGCCCTACGAGCAGTACTTC. Protein: CSAIQPYEQYF.

The chain carries TRBV5-1 and TRBJ2-7; 11 bases line up with TRBD2. V gave up 6 bases and J gave up 6 bases; unmatched junction bases: 14. CDR3 length: 16 residues. Germline V gives CDR1 SGHRS, CDR2 YFSETQ. The DNA of the CDR3 is TGCGCCAGCACCGCTCCCGGGACTAGCGGCTTGAGCGAGCAGTACTTC. It specifies CASTAPGTSGLSEQYF.

The chain is built from TRBV13 and TRBJ2-7; the match to TRBD1 covers 8 bases. V was clipped by 0 bases and J by 2 bases; unmatched bases: 3. This CDR3 is built from 15 residues. The germline gives CDR1 PRHDT, CDR2 FYEKMQ (reference sequence). The CDR3 here is CASSLGDRATYEQYF. CDR3 DNA: TGTGCCAGCAGCTTAGGGGACAGGGCAACCTACGAGCAGTACTTC.

The rearrangement uses TRBV19 and TRBJ1-3, with D unclear. V was trimmed by 10 bases and J by 0 bases, leaving 19 bases between them. The CDR3 is made up of 16 amino acids. CDR1 is LNHDA and CDR2 is SQIVND in the germline V gene (reference sequence). CDR3 in amino acids: CATGRGNSNSGNTIYF. CDR3 sequence (DNA): TGTGCCACCGGTCGAGGAAACTCGAACTCTGGAAACACCATATATTTT.